These T cell receptor beta chains were read from a single sample in a study of blood T cells in healthy people across ages. One entry per CDR3 protein results from TCRdb running MiXCR on the 5' RACE reads. The table lists about 650,000 distinct CDR3 sequences, approximately 52% of them singletons. The sample taken for sequencing was blood. These receptors all stem from a woman older than 75 in good health. Each CDR3 is given with its conserved first and last residue. The D gene is left open where the match is weak. Clone size, where shown, is once, few, many, or a class for clones that have expanded.

V	size	J	D	DNA	CDR3
TRBV25-1	NA	TRBJ2-3	NA	TGTGCCAGCTCCTTGTCGGGGGGCAGGGATACGCAGTATTTT	CASSLSGGRDTQYF
TRBV5-1	many	TRBJ2-7	NA	TGCGCCAGCAGCCAACGGACGCCGTCCTACGAGCAGTACTTC	CASSQRTPSYEQYF
TRBV10-3	NA	TRBJ1-6	NA	TGTGCCATCAAGCCCGGGACTGAGAATTCACCCCTCCACTTT	CAIKPGTENSPLHF
TRBV5-1	many	TRBJ2-6	NA	TGCGCCAGCTGGGATCATCGATCTGGGGCCAACGTCCTGACTTTC	CASWDHRSGANVLTF
TRBV28	many	TRBJ2-4	TRBD2	TGTGCCAGCAGCTTAGCGGGAGTGGCCAAAAACATTCAGTACTTC	CASSLAGVAKNIQYF
TRBV29-1	NA	TRBJ2-3	NA	TGCAGCGTCTCGGCAGATACGCAGTATTTT	CSVSADTQYF
TRBV6-5	many	TRBJ2-1	TRBD2	TGTGCCAGTTTTAGACTAGCGGGGGGTGATGAGCAGTTCTTC	CASFRLAGGDEQFF
TRBV20-1	many	TRBJ1-6	TRBD1	TGCAGTGCAAGGACAGGGGTGAGCTCACCCCTCCACTTT	CSARTGVSSPLHF
TRBV10-2	once	TRBJ2-2	NA	TGCGCCAGCAGTGAAGGGACAAGGTACACCGGGGAGCTGTTTTTT	CASSEGTRYTGELFF
TRBV4-1	many	TRBJ2-7	TRBD1	TGCGCCAGCAGCCAAGAAGGGCCGAGGACAGGGTTCCACGAGCAGTACTTC	CASSQEGPRTGFHEQYF
TRBV10-3	NA	TRBJ2-7	NA	TGTGCCATCAGTGCGCAGGGGCTAAACGAGCAGTACTTC	CAISAQGLNEQYF
TRBV29-1	NA	TRBJ1-2	NA	TGCAGCGTTGAATGGGACGTCTATGGCTACACCTTC	CSVEWDVYGYTF
TRBV20-1	NA	TRBJ1-2	NA	TGCAGTGCTAGGGGGAGGAGGGGCAGGTGTGGCTACACCTTC	CSARGRRGRCGYTF
TRBV18	few	TRBJ2-5	NA	TGTGCCAGCTCACCACCGGGGACTTTGAAAGAGACCCAGTACTTC	CASSPPGTLKETQYF
TRBV30	few	TRBJ1-1	NA	TGTGCCTGGAGTATATGGCCCCGGGCGACGAACACTGAAGCTTTCTTT	CAWSIWPRATNTEAFF
TRBV9	many	TRBJ2-4	NA	TGTGCCAGCTCCCGGGTCGACAAAAACATTCAGTACTTC	CASSRVDKNIQYF
TRBV20-1	NA	TRBJ2-7	NA	TGCAGTGCTCCCGACAGGAGCTACGAGCAGTACTTC	CSAPDRSYEQYF
TRBV28	few	TRBJ1-1	NA	TGTGCCAGCAGTGAGCGACGTGTTGAGGCTTTCTTT	CASSERRVEAFF
TRBV3-1	NA	TRBJ2-7	NA	TGTGCCAGCAGCCCCACCCTACAGAGCTCCTACGAGCAGTACTTC	CASSPTLQSSYEQYF
TRBV27	NA	TRBJ2-7	TRBD2	TGTGCCAGCAGTCTATCGACTAGCGCCTCCTACGAGCAGTACTTC	CASSLSTSASYEQYF
TRBV29-1	few	TRBJ1-1	TRBD1	TGCAGCGGGGGACAGCTTTCCGGTGAAGCTTTCTTT	CSGGQLSGEAFF
TRBV5-1	NA	TRBJ1-1	NA	TGCGCCAGCAGCTTGGTGGCGGGGCCGAACACTGAAGCTTTCTTT	CASSLVAGPNTEAFF
TRBV4-1	NA	TRBJ1-4	NA	TGCGCCAGCAGCCGTTCCCAGGGGACACCGAATGTCGAACTGTTTTTT	CASSRSQGTPNVELFF
TRBV29-1	many	TRBJ1-1	NA	TGCAGCGTCGCCGACTGGAACACTGAAGCTTTCTTT	CSVADWNTEAFF
TRBV12-3/TRBV12-4	NA	TRBJ2-2	TRBD2	TGTGCCAGCAGTCGTAGCGGGGCATCCGGGGAGCTGTTTTTT	CASSRSGASGELFF
TRBV20-1	few	TRBJ2-5	NA	TGCAGTCCACAGAGGGGGGGCGATTTACAGTACTTC	CSPQRGGDLQYF
TRBV30	NA	TRBJ2-1	NA	TGTGCCTGCCGGCGTTGGACCAGCTCCTACAATGAGCAGTTCTTC	CACRRWTSSYNEQFF
TRBV5-1	NA	TRBJ1-1	NA	TGCGCCAGCCATCCTCGGGTCATGAACACTGAAGCTTTCTTT	CASHPRVMNTEAFF
TRBV24-1	NA	TRBJ2-1	NA	TGTGCCACCAGTGGCCTGGCCTTCAGTGAGCAGTTCTTC	CATSGLAFSEQFF
TRBV3-1	NA	TRBJ2-1	TRBD2	TGTGCCAGCAGCCAAGAGGGGGGGGGAGGAGCCTACAATGAGCAGTTCTTC	CASSQEGGGGAYNEQFF
TRBV29-1	NA	TRBJ2-3	TRBD2	TGCAGCGTTGAAGGTGGAGCGGGAATCACAGATACGCAGTATTTT	CSVEGGAGITDTQYF
TRBV6-6	NA	TRBJ2-3	NA	TGTGCCAGCAGGCAAGGCGAGGGGATAACAGATACGCAGTATTTT	CASRQGEGITDTQYF
TRBV6-2/TRBV6-3	NA	TRBJ2-1	TRBD1	TGTGCCAGCAACTGGGGATGGGGACAGAGATACGATGAGCAGTTCTTC	CASNWGWGQRYDEQFF
TRBV30	NA	TRBJ1-1	TRBD1	TGTGCCTGGATGCGGACAGGCTTGAACACTGAAGCTTTCTTT	CAWMRTGLNTEAFF
TRBV20-1	many	TRBJ2-7	NA	TGCAGTGCTAGCGCGCCGGGACTTCGCGAGCAGTACTTC	CSASAPGLREQYF
TRBV12-3/TRBV12-4	NA	TRBJ1-5	NA	TGTGCCAGCAGTCCTTACGACAGACACAATCAGCCCCAGCATTTT	CASSPYDRHNQPQHF
TRBV20-1	NA	TRBJ1-1	NA	TGCAGTGTTAGATCGGCAGGGACGAACACTGAAGCTTTCTTT	CSVRSAGTNTEAFF
TRBV6-2/TRBV6-3	NA	TRBJ2-5	TRBD2	TGTGCCAGCAGTCGACTAGCGGCAGCGGGACGGTACTTC	CASSRLAAAGRYF
TRBV2	NA	TRBJ2-2	NA	TGTGCCAGCATACTAGATACAGGGCTCCCCACCGGGGAGCTGTTTTTT	CASILDTGLPTGELFF
TRBV7-2	many	TRBJ2-3	NA	TGTGCCAGTGCCATGAATCAGGGGTCAGATACGCAGTATTTT	CASAMNQGSDTQYF
TRBV9	NA	TRBJ2-7	NA	TGTGCCAGCAGCGTAGGGGATTGGGACGAGCAGTACTTC	CASSVGDWDEQYF
TRBV3-1	few	TRBJ2-5	TRBD2	TGTGCCAGCAGCGGGACTAGCGGGAAGAATGAGCAGTACTTC	CASSGTSGKNEQYF
TRBV11-3	many	TRBJ2-1	NA	TGTGCCAGCAGCCCTCCCGGGCCGAGCTCCTACAATGAGCAGTTCTTC	CASSPPGPSSYNEQFF
TRBV12-3/TRBV12-4	few	TRBJ1-5	NA	TGTGCCAGCAGTACTACCAGCAATCAGCCCCAGCATTTT	CASSTTSNQPQHF
TRBV25-1	NA	TRBJ2-3	NA	TGTGCCAGCATCCAGGGGGGCGGTAGCACAGATACGCAGTATTTT	CASIQGGGSTDTQYF
TRBV10-2	NA	TRBJ2-1	TRBD1	TGCGCCAGCCTAACAGGGGCCTTCCGTAATGAGCAGTTCTTC	CASLTGAFRNEQFF